This entry is about one T cell receptor (beta chain). The data were taken from a study of blood T cell repertoires in COVID-19. On the study more broadly: Acute and convalescent COVID-19 specimens originated in the United States, Italy and Spain. PBMCs, B-cell-depleted T cells, or T cells were the source of the cDNA or gDNA that made up the material.

Per the study methods: Estimates of nucleated cell counts were drawn from the amplification of reference gene primers. The repertoire was sequenced with immunoSEQ multiplex PCR; TCRdb's copy has only in-frame clones and lacks some. That table furnishes V, J and clone size, whereas the DNA furnished D and trimming. The sample lists about 250,000 clones, roughly four fifths seen once, with over 3.5% in the top ten. This sequence originates from a woman aged 70 to 79 with acute or convalescent COVID-19. The sequenced sample consisted of peripheral blood.

The CDR3 DNA reads TGTGCCAGCAGTGAAGCTCAGGGAATCTATGGCTACACCTTC. It specifies CASSEAQGIYGYTF. The chain uses TRBV2 and TRBJ1-2; D may be TRBD1 (5 bases). With 0 bases removed from V and 4 bases from J, the gap between germline ends came to 9 bases. Germline lookup yields CDR1 SNHLY and CDR2 FYNNEI. The CDR3 has 14 amino acids.